Each of the 7 T cell receptor beta chains below was sequenced from the same sample in a study of technical replicates of blood from several donors. Measured with immunoSEQ multiplex PCR; TCRdb has only the in-frame clones, and not every one. Of about 100,000 clones detected, around 96% appear once; the ten largest clones hold roughly 0.26%. Sequenced: T cells isolated from PBMCs. These receptors were obtained from a human donor in good health.

Only one count was recorded for this clone. This chain links TRBV7-3 with TRBJ2-3; D may be TRBD2 (6 bases). V lost 1 base and J 4 bases, leaving 15 bases between the germline ends. The CDR3 is 16 amino acids. Germline V gives CDR1 SGHTA, CDR2 FQGTGA. The CDR3 reads CASSLIGGGLADTQYF. Written as DNA, the CDR3 is TGTGCCAGCAGCTTAATTGGGGGAGGATTGGCAGATACGCAGTATTTT.

The V call is TRBV12-5, the J call TRBJ1-5; D may be TRBD1 (5 bases). The CDR3 length is 17 residues. V was shortened by 3 bases and J by 3 bases, with 18 bases between the two germline ends. From germline, CDR1 is LGHNT and CDR2 FRNRAP. The CDR3 sequence is CASGLGAHGTFNQPQHF. As DNA, the CDR3 is TGTGCTAGTGGTTTAGGAGCCCACGGGACTTTCAATCAGCCCCAGCATTTT.

The chain links TRBV27 to TRBJ1-2; the D gene is possibly TRBD1 (6 bases). This CDR3 has 16 residues. Trimming cost V 5 bases and J 2 bases, with 18 bases left between them. Germline-derived CDR1 and CDR2 are MNHEY and SMNVEV (reference sequence). The CDR3 sequence is CASSTYRVGTNYGYTF. Here the CDR3 DNA reads TGTGCCAGCAGTACCTACAGGGTCGGAACAAACTATGGCTACACCTTC.

The chain recombines TRBV27 with TRBJ2-2; tentative D call: TRBD1 (6 bases). V lost 8 bases to trimming and J lost 3 bases, with 16 bases between them. The germline V gene encodes CDR1 MNHEY and CDR2 SMNVEV (reference sequence). The CDR3 has 15 amino acids. In DNA form, the CDR3 reads TGTGCCAGCGGGACCGGGACATTCTACACCGGGGAGCTGTTTTTT. Its translation: CASGTGTFYTGELFF.

J is TRBJ2-3 and V is TRBV2, with 9 bases lining up with TRBD2. The germline CDR1 and CDR2 sequences are SNHLY and FYNNEI. The CDR3 length is 16 residues. Trimming took 7 bases from V and 2 from J; bases not matched to a gene: 10. The CDR3 reads CASTPRLAGNTDTQYF. The CDR3 DNA reads TGTGCCAGCACCCCCCGGCTAGCGGGGAACACAGATACGCAGTATTTT.

V usage is TRBV7-2 and J usage is TRBJ1-1; a weak D match, TRBD1 (6 bases). Germline CDR1 SGHTA, CDR2 FQGNSA. The CDR3 loop spans 12 amino acids. Trimming removed 5 bases at V and 5 bases at J, with 9 bases between. Here the CDR3 DNA reads TGTGCCAGCAGCCCCCAGGGGACTGAAGCTTTCTTT. It yields the protein CASSPQGTEAFF.

The gene calls are TRBV5-1 and TRBJ2-1; D gene uncertain. In germline, CDR1 is SGHRS, CDR2 YFSETQ. The length of the CDR3 is 13 residues. V was trimmed by 0 bases and J by 9 bases, leaving 10 bases between them. CDR3 bases: TGCGCCAGCAGCTTGGCGGTTGCCATTGAGCAGTTCTTC. It encodes CASSLAVAIEQFF.